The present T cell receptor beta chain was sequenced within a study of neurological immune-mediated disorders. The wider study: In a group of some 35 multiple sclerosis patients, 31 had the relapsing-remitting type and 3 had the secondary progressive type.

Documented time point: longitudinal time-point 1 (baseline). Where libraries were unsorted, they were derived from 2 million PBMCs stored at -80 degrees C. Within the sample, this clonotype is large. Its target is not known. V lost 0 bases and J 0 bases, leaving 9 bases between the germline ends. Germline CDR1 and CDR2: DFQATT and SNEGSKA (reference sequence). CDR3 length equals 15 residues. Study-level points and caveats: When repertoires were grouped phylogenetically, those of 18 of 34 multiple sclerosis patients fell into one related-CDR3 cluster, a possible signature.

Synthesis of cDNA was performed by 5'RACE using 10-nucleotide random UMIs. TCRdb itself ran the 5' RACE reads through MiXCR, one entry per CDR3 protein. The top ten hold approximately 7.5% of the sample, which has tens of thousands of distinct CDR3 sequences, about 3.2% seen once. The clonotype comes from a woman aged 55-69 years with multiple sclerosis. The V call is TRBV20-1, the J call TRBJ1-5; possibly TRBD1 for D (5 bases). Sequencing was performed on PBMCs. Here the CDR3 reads CSARDPTVSNQPQHF. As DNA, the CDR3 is TGCAGTGCTAGAGACCCGACAGTTAGCAATCAGCCCCAGCATTTT.